The 9 T cell receptor beta chains given below trace back to one sample, sequenced in a study of identical twins. TCRdb recomputed calls from the 5' RACE reads with MiXCR, one row per CDR3 protein. The top ten clones hold more than 0.25% of a sample with around 1.7 million distinct CDR3 sequences, less than 35% of them seen once. Material: cord blood. The receptor source for this set is a newborn girl in good health.

This clonotype was seen a handful of times. The genes are TRBV5-1 and TRBJ2-3, with 8 bases fitting TRBD1. This CDR3 is built from 15 residues. Looked up from germline, CDR1 is SGHRS and CDR2 is YFSETQ. V dropped 4 bases and J dropped 2; count of bases not matched to a gene: 6. In DNA, the CDR3 is TGCGCCAGCAGCCCTCCGGGACAGGCCACAGATACGCAGTATTTT. Amino acids: CASSPPGQATDTQYF.

This chain joins TRBV5-1 and TRBJ1-2; 7 nucleotides match TRBD1. The CDR3 contains 14 residues. With 0 bases clipped from V and 6 bases from J, the junction kept 5 bases outside the gene matches. Germline V gene sequence: CDR1 SGHRS, CDR2 YFSETQ. CDR3 region: CASSLGYRGDGYTF. For the CDR3, the DNA is TGCGCCAGCAGCTTGGGTTACAGGGGCGATGGCTACACCTTC.

The rearrangement joins TRBV20-1 to TRBJ2-1, with D perhaps matching TRBD2 (6 bases). Germline loops: CDR1 DFQATT, CDR2 SNEGSKA (reference sequence). This CDR3 region has 15 residues. CDR3 in DNA: TGCAGCCCAAGGGTTGGCGGGATCTCCTACAATGAGCAGTTCTTC. The encoded protein is CSPRVGGISYNEQFF.

The chain recombines TRBV20-1 with TRBJ2-4; 13 positions agree with TRBD2. V shed 5 bases and J 13 bases; nucleotides not matched to a gene: 8. The CDR3 length is 13 residues. CDR1 is DFQATT and CDR2 is SNEGSKA in the germline V gene (reference sequence). The DNA for the CDR3 is TGCAGTGCTGCTCGGACTAGCGGGAGAGGGCAGTACTTC. Its translation: CSAARTSGRGQYF.

In this sample, this clonotype turned up a few times. V and J are TRBV11-2 and TRBJ2-2; perhaps TRBD2 as D (6 bases). Trimming cost V 5 bases and J 6 bases, with 16 bases left between them. The CDR3 is 15 amino acids. Germline V gene data show CDR1 as SGHAT and CDR2 as FQNNGV. The CDR3 is CASSPKGWGAGELFF. Written as DNA, the CDR3 is TGTGCCAGCAGCCCAAAGGGTTGGGGGGCCGGGGAGCTGTTTTTT. The entire variable domain, with the rest obtained from reference TRBV11-2 and TRBJ2-2, is as follows: EAGVAQSPRYKIIEKRQSVAFWCNPISGHATLYWYQQILGQGPKLLIQFQNNGVVDDSQLPKDRFSAERLKGVDSTLKIQPAKLEDSAVYLCASSPKGWGAGELFFGEGSRLTVL.

V is TRBV7-2 and J is TRBJ2-5; D possibly corresponds to TRBD1 (6 bases). This CDR3 has 15 amino acids. In germline, CDR1 is SGHTA, CDR2 FQGNSA. V dropped 6 bases and J dropped 2 bases, with 16 bases sitting between them. CDR3 in DNA: TGTGCCAGCAGTCAAGGGGGATCTTTACAAGAGACCCAGTACTTC. Its protein product is CASSQGGSLQETQYF. Filled out from reference TRBV7-2 and TRBJ2-5, the complete variable domain reads GAGVSQSPSNKVTEKGKDVELRCDPISGHTALYWYRQSLGQGLEFLIYFQGNSAPDKSGLPSDRFSAERTGGSVSTLTIQRTQQEDSAVYLCASSQGGSLQETQYFGPGTRLLVL.

V and J are TRBV7-9 and TRBJ1-2, with D unclear. Per germline, CDR1 SEHNR and CDR2 FQNEAQ (reference sequence). Deletions cut 5 bases from V and 5 bases from J, with 6 bases between. CDR3 length equals 11 residues. The CDR3 coding sequence is TGTGCCAGCAGCACACAATATGGCTACACCTTC. This sequence encodes CASSTQYGYTF.

A few counts support this clonotype. The chain links TRBV24-1 to TRBJ1-2, with TRBD1 identical over 8 bases. Germline loops: CDR1 KGHDR, CDR2 SFDVKD. Trimming cost V 4 bases and J 3 bases; bases outside gene matches: 3. The CDR3 runs to 14 residues. The CDR3 DNA reads TGTGCCACCAGTGACTCGGGACAGGACTATGGCTACACCTTC. Translated: CATSDSGQDYGYTF.

This clonotype has just a few counts. The CDR3 here is CAIGDRGNQETQYF. The CDR3 DNA reads TGTGCCATCGGGGACAGGGGGAATCAAGAGACCCAGTACTTC. V is TRBV10-3 and J is TRBJ2-5, with TRBD1 identical over 11 bases. CDR1 and CDR2 (germline): ENHRY, SYGVKD. This CDR3 is built from 14 residues. V dropped 8 bases and J dropped 2; count of bases not matched to a gene: 4.